This T cell receptor beta chain was recovered during a study of OX40 agonist ivuxolimab in advanced cancers. In the study overall: Males comprised over 80% of the group, whose mean age was approximately 60 years (range about 23 to 80). Three individuals attained partial responses, comprising one hepatocellular carcinoma case and two cutaneous melanoma cases.

Study-level results: Partial responders receiving 0.1-3.0 mg/kg showed among the lowest clonal expansion.

For this clone: Its target is not known.

Only in-frame clones appear in the TCRdb table, and some are missing; sequencing was by immunoSEQ multiplex PCR. The sample carries 70,000 to 85,000 clones, around four fifths recorded once. This TCR derives from an adult with an advanced solid tumor such as melanoma, head and neck, liver or kidney cancer. The sample was CD4+ or CD8+ T cells sorted from blood, taken in a trial of the OX40 agonist ivuxolimab.

The chain's CDR3 is CAWSGAGGVISNQPQHF. In DNA form, the CDR3 reads TGTGCCTGGAGTGGAGCTGGGGGCGTGATTAGCAATCAGCCCCAGCATTTT. The chain has TRBV30 and TRBJ1-5; TRBD1 might be the D (6 bases). This CDR3 has 17 residues. Germline V gives CDR1 GTSNPN, CDR2 SVGIG (reference sequence). V lost 1 base to trimming and J lost 0 bases, with 16 bases between them.